This TCR beta chain comes out of a study of shared clonotypes between healthy human individuals. V shed 2 bases and J 1 base; nucleotides not matched to a gene: 10. Germline assignment: CDR1 SGHNT and CDR2 YENEEA. This CDR3 region has 18 residues. Findings and limits, study-wide: Richness estimates generally favored naive over memory subsets.

For this clone: Its antigen is undetermined.

Libraries were prepared by immunoSEQ multiplex PCR; TCRdb keeps only in-frame clonotypes and omits some of them. The sample yields 2.3 million or so clones, over 90% seen once. The TCR comes from a man between 18 and 29 years old in good health. Some clones in this sample may be carry-over from other donors' samples. The chain has TRBV11-3 and TRBJ1-3, with 8 bases aligning to TRBD1. Sequences were obtained from naive CD4+ T cells from PBMCs. Subset defined: CD45RA+ positively selected. The CDR3 protein is CASSLPKGQGKSGNTIYF. The DNA for the CDR3 is TGTGCCAGCAGCTTACCTAAAGGACAGGGAAAATCTGGAAACACCATATATTTT.